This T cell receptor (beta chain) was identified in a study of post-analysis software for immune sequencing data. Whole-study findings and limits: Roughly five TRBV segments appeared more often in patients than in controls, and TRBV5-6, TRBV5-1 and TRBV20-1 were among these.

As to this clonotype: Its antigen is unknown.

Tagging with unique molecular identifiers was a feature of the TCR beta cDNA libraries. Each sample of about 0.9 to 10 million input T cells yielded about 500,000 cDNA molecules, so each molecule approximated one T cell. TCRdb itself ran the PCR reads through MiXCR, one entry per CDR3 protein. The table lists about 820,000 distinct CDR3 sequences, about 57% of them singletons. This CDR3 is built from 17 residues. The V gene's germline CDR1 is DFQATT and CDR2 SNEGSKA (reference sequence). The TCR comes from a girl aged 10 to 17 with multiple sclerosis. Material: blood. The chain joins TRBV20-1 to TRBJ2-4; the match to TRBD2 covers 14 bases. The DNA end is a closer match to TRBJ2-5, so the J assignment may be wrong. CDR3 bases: TGCAGTGCTAGAGAGGGACTAGCGGGAGAATTTAAAGAGACCCAGTACTTC. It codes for CSAREGLAGEFKETQYF.